This TCR beta chain was observed in a study of low-dose radiotherapy and immunotherapy resistance in tumors. For the study at large: The fractionation for Cohort 1 was 0.5 Gy per fraction every 2 weeks, totaling 6.5 Gy.

This clonotype was recorded a few times. V was shortened by 0 bases and J by 0 bases, with 6 bases between the two germline ends. The CDR3 runs 16 residues. Germline loops: CDR1 SGHAT, CDR2 FQDESV (reference sequence). Primers targeting TRAV and TRBV primed first-strand cDNA, covering alpha and beta chains. The authors ran about 21 PCR cycles to amplify TCRs with a constant-region primer and V-primer adapter. Using its own MiXCR run on the reads, TCRdb lists one record per CDR3 protein. The data show some 7,400 distinct CDR3 sequences, over 60% seen once. The rearrangement links TRBV11-1 to TRBJ2-6; D gene unclear. This TCR derives from a human donor with advanced metastatic prostate, ovarian, gallbladder or colorectal cancer (not recorded which). This table probably holds off-target reads from a library built for another chain. CDR3 sequence (DNA): TGTGCCAGCAGCTTAGCGCTTATCTCTGGGGCCAACGTCCTGACTTTC. Its protein product is CASSLALISGANVLTF. The full variable domain, its missing parts supplied by reference TRBV11-1 and TRBJ2-6, is EAEVAQSPRYKITEKSQAVAFWCDPISGHATLYWYRQILGQGPELLVQFQDESVVDDSQLPKDRFSAERLKGVDSTLKIQPAELGDSAMYLCASSLALISGANVLTFGAGSRLTVL.